These T cell receptor beta chains were read from a single sample in a study of blood T cell repertoires in COVID-19. Method: immunoSEQ multiplex PCR; TCRdb's copy keeps in-frame clones and lacks some. The sample holds about 130,000 clones; about 92% are singletons and the top ten take about 4.5%. The sequenced material came from peripheral blood. The receptors come from a man aged 60 to 75 with COVID-19, enrolled during active disease. CDR3s include the opening cysteine and the closing phenylalanine or tryptophan. Each record gives: J gene, clone size, CDR3 length, D gene, V gene, CDR3 DNA, CDR3 protein. D genes are given only for firm matches. Some rows mark clone size as missing; the rest say once, few, many or name a class of expanded clone.

TRBJ2-7,-,11,-,TRBV3-1/TRBV3-2,TGTGCCAGCAGCCAAGTTACAGAGCAGTACTTC,CASSQVTEQYF
TRBJ1-2,-,11,-,TRBV2,TGTGCCGGATGGGGGCATTATGGCTACACCTTC,CAGWGHYGYTF
TRBJ2-5,-,14,-,TRBV27,TGTGCCAGCAGTTTAGGCAGGGGACAAGAGACCCAGTACTTC,CASSLGRGQETQYF
TRBJ2-3,-,16,TRBD2,TRBV10-3,TGTGCCATCATAAGGACTAGCGGGAGGTACACAGATACGCAGTATTTT,CAIIRTSGRYTDTQYF
TRBJ2-5,-,14,TRBD2,TRBV11-3,TGTGCCAGCAGCTTTACTAGCGGGAGAGAGACCCAGTACTTC,CASSFTSGRETQYF
TRBJ1-1,-,14,TRBD1,TRBV6-2/TRBV6-3,TGTGCCAGCAGTCCCGACAGGGTGAACACTGAAGCTTTCTTT,CASSPDRVNTEAFF
TRBJ2-7,-,14,TRBD1,TRBV10-3,TGTGCCATCAAAGGGACAGGGGGCACCTACGAGCAGTACTTC,CAIKGTGGTYEQYF
TRBJ1-1,-,13,-,TRBV28,TGTGCCAGCAGTCCCCAAAGGGGGACTGAAGCTTTCTTT,CASSPQRGTEAFF
TRBJ2-3,-,14,TRBD2,TRBV5-4,TGTGCCAGCAGCATAAAGAGGGAGGGAGATACGCAGTATTTT,CASSIKREGDTQYF
TRBJ1-5,-,14,-,TRBV27,TGTGCCAGCAGTTTAAACTATGACTATCAGCCCCAGCATTTT,CASSLNYDYQPQHF
TRBJ1-3,once,15,-,TRBV7-6,TGTGCCAGCAGCCCCGGGATTATCTCTGGAAACACCATATATTTT,CASSPGIISGNTIYF
TRBJ2-4,-,14,-,TRBV6-2/TRBV6-3,TGTGCCAGCAGTTACTCGGGCTACACGGCACCCGAGTACTTC,CASSYSGYTAPEYF
TRBJ1-3,-,13,-,TRBV2,TGTGCCAGCAGCGGGGGACGAGAAAACACCATATATTTT,CASSGGRENTIYF
TRBJ2-4,-,13,-,TRBV27,TGTGCCAGCAGTACCTCCCCCTCGGACATTCAGTACTTC,CASSTSPSDIQYF
TRBJ2-1,-,11,-,TRBV27,TGTGCCAGCATGGGCCGCATGGAGCAGTTCTTC,CASMGRMEQFF
TRBJ1-6,-,15,-,TRBV18,TGTGCCAGCTCACCACCGGAGGGGTCGAATTCACCCCTCCACTTT,CASSPPEGSNSPLHF
TRBJ1-2,-,17,-,TRBV18,TGTGCCAGCTCACCAGGTTTTCAGGACAGCGTCGGCTATGGCTACACCTTC,CASSPGFQDSVGYGYTF
TRBJ2-1,-,17,-,TRBV5-1,TGCGCCAGCAGCGATGGACCAGGGGGGCCTACCTACAATGAGCAGTTCTTC,CASSDGPGGPTYNEQFF
TRBJ2-5,-,11,-,TRBV6-5,TGTGCCAGCAGGGAGCAAGAGACCCAGTACTTC,CASREQETQYF
TRBJ1-4,-,13,-,TRBV10-1,TGCGCCAGCAGTGACTCCGACAGCCGAAAACTGTTTTTT,CASSDSDSRKLFF
TRBJ2-3,-,14,TRBD1,TRBV7-9,TGTGCCAGCAGCACTTCCGGGACAGGGAATACGCAGTATTTT,CASSTSGTGNTQYF
TRBJ1-1,-,14,-,TRBV6-6,TGTGCCAGCAGTTACTCGACCCGGAGCACTGAAGCTTTCTTT,CASSYSTRSTEAFF
TRBJ1-2,-,14,-,TRBV4-1,TGCGCCAGCAGCCAACTAGTCAACGAGCATGGCTACACCTTC,CASSQLVNEHGYTF
TRBJ2-4,-,17,-,TRBV5-1,TGCGCCAGCGCTAAAGGTTACGGAGGATTAGCCAAAAACATTCAGTACTTC,CASAKGYGGLAKNIQYF
TRBJ1-4,-,15,-,TRBV2,TGTGCCAGCAGTGAGTGGGCCGATACTAATGAAAAACTGTTTTTT,CASSEWADTNEKLFF
TRBJ1-1,-,13,-,TRBV5-8,TGTGCCAGCAGCTTGGGAGTGAACACTGAAGCTTTCTTT,CASSLGVNTEAFF
TRBJ2-5,once,15,-,TRBV3-1/TRBV3-2,TGTGCCAGCAGCCAAGAAGCTGGAGACGGGGAGACCCAGTACTTC,CASSQEAGDGETQYF
TRBJ2-3,-,15,TRBD2,TRBV4-2,TGTGCCAGCAGCCAAGAAACTAGCGGGAGTTATACGCAGTATTTT,CASSQETSGSYTQYF
TRBJ2-2,-,16,-,TRBV2,TGTGCCAGCAGTGAAACGGAGTTCGTGAACACCGGGGAGCTGTTTTTT,CASSETEFVNTGELFF
TRBJ1-1,-,16,TRBD1,TRBV13,TGTGCCAGCAGCGGACCGGGACAGGGACAGAACACTGAAGCTTTCTTT,CASSGPGQGQNTEAFF
TRBJ1-2,-,16,TRBD1,TRBV2,TGTGCCAGCAGTGAAGCGCGGACAGGGGGTAACTATGGCTACACCTTC,CASSEARTGGNYGYTF
TRBJ1-4,-,14,TRBD1,TRBV7-8,TGTGCCAGCAGCTGGACAGGGGGCGAGGAAAAACTGTTTTTT,CASSWTGGEEKLFF
TRBJ2-1,-,15,TRBD2,TRBV6-5,TGTGCCAGCCTGGGGGGGATAAGCTCCTACAATGAGCAGTTCTTC,CASLGGISSYNEQFF